The rows below give T cell receptor beta chains drawn from one sample of a study of prognosis after radiotherapy for stage I lung cancer. Each CDR3 protein gets one entry after TCRdb re-called the multiplex PCR reads with MiXCR. The data hold 20,000 to 25,000 distinct CDR3 sequences, with 43% observed a single time. The sample here was PBMCs, taken before or after stereotactic body radiation therapy (not recorded which). Source of these receptors: a donor at least 50 years old with non-small cell lung cancer. Both conserved end residues are part of each CDR3. A D gene is named only where the DNA matches it firmly. Only some rows state a clone size, as once, few, many or a class for expanded clones.

d_call: -; j_call: TRBJ2-6; clone_size: many; v_call: TRBV5-4; cdr3_nt: TGTGCCAGCAATCGGGCTTTGAGCTCTGGGGCCAACGTCCTGACTTTC; cdr3_aa: CASNRALSSGANVLTF
d_call: TRBD2; j_call: TRBJ2-1; clone_size: many; v_call: TRBV7-2; cdr3_nt: TGTGCCAGCAGCGCCCAGCGGGAGTACAATGAGCAGTTCTTC; cdr3_aa: CASSAQREYNEQFF
d_call: TRBD2; j_call: TRBJ2-1; clone_size: many; v_call: TRBV9; cdr3_nt: TGTGCCAGCAGCGCCGGTGGGACTAAAGAGCAGTTCTTC; cdr3_aa: CASSAGGTKEQFF
d_call: -; j_call: TRBJ2-5; clone_size: many; v_call: TRBV5-1; cdr3_nt: TGCGCCAGCAGCTTCCGGGCAGGGGGGGAGACCCAGTACTTC; cdr3_aa: CASSFRAGGETQYF
d_call: TRBD1; j_call: TRBJ1-5; clone_size: many; v_call: TRBV4-1; cdr3_nt: TGCGCCAGCAGCCAACTGGGGACAGGGGGCGCCCAGCATTTT; cdr3_aa: CASSQLGTGGAQHF
d_call: -; j_call: TRBJ1-3; clone_size: many; v_call: TRBV4-3; cdr3_nt: TGCGCCAGCAGCCAAGACGTCCGGGGAAACACCATATATTTT; cdr3_aa: CASSQDVRGNTIYF
d_call: -; j_call: TRBJ2-2; clone_size: -; v_call: TRBV4-3; cdr3_nt: TGCGCCAGCAGCCAAGATCAGGGATATGGAACGGGAACCGGGGAGCTGTTTTTT; cdr3_aa: CASSQDQGYGTGTGELFF
d_call: -; j_call: TRBJ2-7; clone_size: many; v_call: TRBV7-2; cdr3_nt: TGTGCCAGCAGCTTAGTCGCAGGGTGGTACGAGCAGTACTTC; cdr3_aa: CASSLVAGWYEQYF
d_call: -; j_call: TRBJ1-1; clone_size: -; v_call: TRBV10-3; cdr3_nt: TGTGCCATCAGTGGACTCTACCAAGGTATCAGGAACACTGAAGCTTTCTTT; cdr3_aa: CAISGLYQGIRNTEAFF
d_call: TRBD2; j_call: TRBJ2-5; clone_size: once; v_call: TRBV3-1; cdr3_nt: TGTGCCAGCAGCCAAGATCCCCCTAGCGGGGCTCCGTCCCGCAAGTACTTC; cdr3_aa: CASSQDPPSGAPSRKYF
d_call: -; j_call: TRBJ1-4; clone_size: once; v_call: TRBV4-3; cdr3_nt: TGCGCCAGCAGCCAGGGGACATCCACTAATGAAAAACTGTTTTTT; cdr3_aa: CASSQGTSTNEKLFF
d_call: -; j_call: TRBJ2-1; clone_size: many; v_call: TRBV5-6; cdr3_nt: TGTGCCAGCAGCTGGAACAATGAGCAGTTCTTC; cdr3_aa: CASSWNNEQFF
d_call: TRBD1; j_call: TRBJ2-1; clone_size: -; v_call: TRBV12-3/TRBV12-4; cdr3_nt: TGTGCCAGTGTGCTACAGGGGGGCCGCGACAATGAGCAGTTCTTC; cdr3_aa: CASVLQGGRDNEQFF
d_call: -; j_call: TRBJ2-5; clone_size: -; v_call: TRBV5-4; cdr3_nt: TGTGCCAGCAGGGACGGACAGAGTAAGAGAGAGACCAAGTACTTC; cdr3_aa: CASRDGQSKRETKYF
d_call: TRBD1; j_call: TRBJ1-2; clone_size: -; v_call: TRBV12-3/TRBV12-4; cdr3_nt: TGTGCCAGCAGTTTTACAATTACAGGGGGAGGTGGCTACACCTTC; cdr3_aa: CASSFTITGGGGYTF
d_call: -; j_call: TRBJ1-3; clone_size: many; v_call: TRBV18; cdr3_nt: TGTGCCAGCTCACGGGTTGGATCTGGAAACACCATATATTTT; cdr3_aa: CASSRVGSGNTIYF
d_call: -; j_call: TRBJ2-5; clone_size: many; v_call: TRBV7-9; cdr3_nt: TGTGCCAGCAGCCGGCTGATAGGCGGAGAGACCCAGTACTTC; cdr3_aa: CASSRLIGGETQYF
d_call: -; j_call: TRBJ1-1; clone_size: many; v_call: TRBV4-3; cdr3_nt: TGCGCCAGCAGCCCAGTCCCGGCCGTTGAAGCTTTCTTT; cdr3_aa: CASSPVPAVEAFF
d_call: -; j_call: TRBJ2-1; clone_size: once; v_call: TRBV24-1; cdr3_nt: TGTGCCACCAGTAGGGGTCCCCGAACCTACAATGAGCAGTTCTTC; cdr3_aa: CATSRGPRTYNEQFF
d_call: -; j_call: TRBJ1-1; clone_size: many; v_call: TRBV7-9; cdr3_nt: TGTGCCAGCAGCTTAGTAGGGGGGGACGACACTGAAGCTTTCTTT; cdr3_aa: CASSLVGGDDTEAFF
d_call: -; j_call: TRBJ2-7; clone_size: many; v_call: TRBV5-1; cdr3_nt: TGCGCCAGCAGCTTGGGTGGGAACCTTGACGAGCAGTACTTC; cdr3_aa: CASSLGGNLDEQYF
d_call: -; j_call: TRBJ1-6; clone_size: -; v_call: TRBV12-3/TRBV12-4; cdr3_nt: TGTGCCAGCAGTTTAAAGGGTGTGAATTCACCCCTCCACTTT; cdr3_aa: CASSLKGVNSPLHF
d_call: TRBD1; j_call: TRBJ1-2; clone_size: many; v_call: TRBV20-1; cdr3_nt: TGCAGTGCTAGTGGACAGGGGAACTATGGCTACACCTTC; cdr3_aa: CSASGQGNYGYTF
d_call: TRBD1; j_call: TRBJ2-2; clone_size: many; v_call: TRBV6-1; cdr3_nt: TGTGCCAGCATTCACCCCAGGGGGCACACCGGGGAGCTGTTTTTT; cdr3_aa: CASIHPRGHTGELFF
d_call: TRBD2; j_call: TRBJ2-3; clone_size: many; v_call: TRBV19; cdr3_nt: TGTGCCAGTGGTCCCGGACTAGCGAGTAGAGATACGCAGTATTTT; cdr3_aa: CASGPGLASRDTQYF
d_call: -; j_call: TRBJ2-3; clone_size: -; v_call: TRBV28; cdr3_nt: TGTGCCAGCAGTGGAGCCGGCGATACGCAGTATTTT; cdr3_aa: CASSGAGDTQYF
d_call: -; j_call: TRBJ2-3; clone_size: -; v_call: TRBV20-1; cdr3_nt: TGCAGTGCTACTCCCCAAACTTTAGATACGCAGTATTTT; cdr3_aa: CSATPQTLDTQYF
d_call: -; j_call: TRBJ1-5; clone_size: many; v_call: TRBV6-1; cdr3_nt: TGTGCCAGCAGACCAGCACAGGGAAGAGGACGCAATCAGCCCCAGCATTTT; cdr3_aa: CASRPAQGRGRNQPQHF
d_call: TRBD2; j_call: TRBJ2-2; clone_size: many; v_call: TRBV7-2; cdr3_nt: TGTGCCAGCAGCGCACTAGCGTTATTCACCGGGGAGCTGTTTTTT; cdr3_aa: CASSALALFTGELFF
d_call: -; j_call: TRBJ1-3; clone_size: -; v_call: TRBV10-3; cdr3_nt: TGTGCCATCAGGAACGCTGACTCTGGAAACACCATATATTTT; cdr3_aa: CAIRNADSGNTIYF
d_call: -; j_call: TRBJ1-6; clone_size: -; v_call: TRBV2; cdr3_nt: TGTGCCAGCAGTCCCGGTATGGGGTCACCCCTCCACTTT; cdr3_aa: CASSPGMGSPLHF
d_call: TRBD1; j_call: TRBJ2-5; clone_size: many; v_call: TRBV2; cdr3_nt: TGTGCCAGCCACAGGGGAATGGGAGAGACCCAGTACTTC; cdr3_aa: CASHRGMGETQYF
d_call: TRBD1; j_call: TRBJ2-6; clone_size: -; v_call: TRBV28; cdr3_nt: TGTGCCAACAGTTCCTTCCTGGACAGGGGGCAAAATCGCTCTGGGGCCAACGTCCTGACTTTC; cdr3_aa: CANSSFLDRGQNRSGANVLTF
d_call: -; j_call: TRBJ1-2; clone_size: few; v_call: TRBV6-1; cdr3_nt: TGTGCCAGCAGTGAAAGCCTGTACAGGACTCCCAGCTATGGCTACACCTTC; cdr3_aa: CASSESLYRTPSYGYTF
d_call: -; j_call: TRBJ1-1; clone_size: -; v_call: TRBV6-2/TRBV6-3; cdr3_nt: TGTGCCAGCATTAAGTATTTGAACACTGAAGCTTTCTTT; cdr3_aa: CASIKYLNTEAFF
d_call: -; j_call: TRBJ1-1; clone_size: -; v_call: TRBV2; cdr3_nt: TGTGCCAGCAGGGGGGACGGGAACACTGAAGCTTTCTTT; cdr3_aa: CASRGDGNTEAFF
d_call: TRBD1; j_call: TRBJ2-5; clone_size: -; v_call: TRBV5-1; cdr3_nt: TGCGCCAGCAGCTTTACCGGTACAGGGGACAATGAGCATTTCTTC; cdr3_aa: CASSFTGTGDNEHFF
d_call: -; j_call: TRBJ1-1; clone_size: many; v_call: TRBV2; cdr3_nt: TGTGCCAGCGAAGGCGGGGGGCCCACTGAAGCTTTCTTT; cdr3_aa: CASEGGGPTEAFF
d_call: -; j_call: TRBJ2-7; clone_size: -; v_call: TRBV27; cdr3_nt: -; cdr3_aa: CASSWGQGSGCEHYF
d_call: -; j_call: TRBJ2-2; clone_size: -; v_call: TRBV6-1; cdr3_nt: TGTGCCAGCAGTCGGACAGCGGACACCGGGGAGCTGTTTTTT; cdr3_aa: CASSRTADTGELFF
d_call: -; j_call: TRBJ2-1; clone_size: many; v_call: TRBV7-9; cdr3_nt: TGTGCCACCATTAAGAGCTGGTTAGGGTACAATGAGCAGTTCTTC; cdr3_aa: CATIKSWLGYNEQFF
d_call: -; j_call: TRBJ2-1; clone_size: many; v_call: TRBV20-1; cdr3_nt: TGCAGTGCTAGCCAACCAAACTCCTACAATGAGCAGTTCTTC; cdr3_aa: CSASQPNSYNEQFF
d_call: -; j_call: TRBJ1-2; clone_size: many; v_call: TRBV13; cdr3_nt: TGTGCCAGCAGCTCACAGGGTTTCCTTGACTACACCTTC; cdr3_aa: CASSSQGFLDYTF
d_call: TRBD2; j_call: TRBJ2-5; clone_size: many; v_call: TRBV7-9; cdr3_nt: TGTGCCAGCAGCTCCATTAGCGGGCTCCACCAAGAGACCCAGTACTTC; cdr3_aa: CASSSISGLHQETQYF
d_call: -; j_call: TRBJ2-1; clone_size: -; v_call: TRBV12-3/TRBV12-4; cdr3_nt: TGTGCCAGCTTCTTGGGGGGCGGGAGCGGTGAGCAGTTCTTC; cdr3_aa: CASFLGGGSGEQFF
d_call: -; j_call: TRBJ2-2; clone_size: -; v_call: TRBV7-9; cdr3_nt: TGTGCCAGCAGCGCGCCGGGACAGAACACCGGGGAGCTGTTTTTT; cdr3_aa: CASSAPGQNTGELFF
d_call: -; j_call: TRBJ1-5; clone_size: once; v_call: TRBV28; cdr3_nt: TGTGCCAGCAGTCCCCCGAATCAGCCCCAGCATTTT; cdr3_aa: CASSPPNQPQHF
d_call: TRBD1; j_call: TRBJ1-5; clone_size: -; v_call: TRBV19; cdr3_nt: TGTGCCAGTTCCCTTTCACCGGGACAGGGGGGCGCACAGGGCAATCAGCCCCAGCATTTT; cdr3_aa: CASSLSPGQGGAQGNQPQHF
d_call: -; j_call: TRBJ2-7; clone_size: many; v_call: TRBV5-4; cdr3_nt: TGTGCCAGCAGCTTGGGGGGCAGGAGCTCCTACGAGCAGTACTTC; cdr3_aa: CASSLGGRSSYEQYF
d_call: TRBD2; j_call: TRBJ2-1; clone_size: many; v_call: TRBV20-1; cdr3_nt: TGCAGTGCTAGAATAGCAGGACTAGAGGGGAGTGAGCAGTTCTTC; cdr3_aa: CSARIAGLEGSEQFF
d_call: -; j_call: TRBJ2-2; clone_size: many; v_call: TRBV7-6; cdr3_nt: TGTGCCAGCAGCCCCGACAGCGGGGAGCTGTTTTTT; cdr3_aa: CASSPDSGELFF
d_call: -; j_call: TRBJ1-2; clone_size: many; v_call: TRBV7-9; cdr3_nt: TGTGCCAGCAGCTTTGACAAAGGCTACACCTTC; cdr3_aa: CASSFDKGYTF
d_call: -; j_call: TRBJ2-1; clone_size: once; v_call: TRBV27; cdr3_nt: TGTGTCAGCATTTTATCCAGATACAATGAGCAGTTCTTC; cdr3_aa: CVSILSRYNEQFF